These 20 T cell receptor beta chains were sequenced from one sample in a study of monozygotic twins with inflammatory bowel disease. TCRdb reanalyzed the 5' RACE reads, giving one entry per CDR3 protein sequence and no DNA. The sample data list 110,000 to 150,000 distinct CDR3 sequences. The sample consisted of blood. These receptors all stem from a human donor with ulcerative colitis or Crohn's disease, or a healthy co-twin of an affected twin (not recorded which).

The chain employs TRBV7-8 and TRBJ1-1. The germline V gene encodes CDR1 SGHVS and CDR2 FQNEAQ. The CDR3 covers 13 residues. CDR3 region: CASLRAMNTEAFF.

The chain uses TRBV20-1 and TRBJ2-5. Germline values: CDR1 DFQATT, CDR2 SNEGSKA (reference sequence). CDR3 length: 12 amino acids. The CDR3 loop reads CSATNEEETQYF.

The J gene is TRBJ2-7, the V gene TRBV18; the TCRdb D gene call, TRBD1, has no DNA to confirm it. The CDR3 runs 12 residues. CDR1 and CDR2 (germline): KGHSH, LQKENI. The CDR3 sequence: CASSPGSGEQYF.

The CDR3 sequence: CASSLGRENLNEQFF. The V and J genes are TRBV5-1 and TRBJ2-1; TCRdb reports TRBD2, a call that lacks DNA to check it against. CDR1 is SGHRS and CDR2 is YFSETQ in the germline V gene. The CDR3 totals 15 residues.

The chain uses TRBV5-1 and TRBJ1-1; TCRdb gives TRBD1 as the D gene, but with no DNA this cannot be confirmed. CDR3 length equals 14 residues. Germline loops: CDR1 SGHRS, CDR2 YFSETQ. The CDR3 here is CASSLEQGSTEAFF.

The chain couples TRBV12-3 or TRBV12-4 to TRBJ2-4. The CDR3 has 13 residues. The CDR3 here is CASRRQPSNIQYF.

The J gene is TRBJ2-2, the V gene TRBV11-2; TCRdb picks TRBD1, but there is no DNA to check that call. Per the germline V gene, CDR1 is SGHAT and CDR2 is FQNNGV. There are 14 residues in the CDR3. The CDR3 sequence is CASSRGPNTGELFF. The complete variable domain, with remaining parts taken from reference TRBV11-2 and TRBJ2-2, reads EAGVAQSPRYKIIEKRQSVAFWCNPISGHATLYWYQQILGQGPKLLIQFQNNGVVDDSQLPKDRFSAERLKGVDSTLKIQPAKLEDSAVYLCASSRGPNTGELFFGEGSRLTVL.

This chain uses TRBV7-9 with TRBJ2-1; TCRdb names TRBD2, which stays unverified in the absence of DNA. The CDR3 spans 21 residues. Looked up from germline, CDR1 is SEHNR and CDR2 is FQNEAQ (reference sequence). Here the CDR3 reads CASSLRPGTSGKDSSYNEQFF.

This chain uses TRBV24-1 with TRBJ2-2; TCRdb lists TRBD2, though no DNA is available to test this call. Per the germline V gene, CDR1 is KGHDR and CDR2 is SFDVKD. The CDR3 is 16 amino acids. CDR3 sequence: CATREGLSSNTGELFF.

This chain links TRBV20-1 with TRBJ2-1. Germline V CDR1 and CDR2: DFQATT, SNEGSKA (reference sequence). The CDR3 has 15 amino acids. The CDR3 here is CSARDGGSSYNEQFF.

The rearrangement uses TRBV24-1 and TRBJ2-1; TCRdb selects TRBD2, and the lack of DNA leaves this call unchecked. Germline V gene sequence: CDR1 KGHDR, CDR2 SFDVKD. The CDR3 length is 16 residues. The CDR3 here is CATSPRGGTFQNEQFF.

J is TRBJ2-7 and V is TRBV4-1; the D call of TRBD2 rests on TCRdb alone, since no DNA is present to check it. CDR1 is MGHRA and CDR2 is YSYEKL in the germline V gene. This CDR3 is built from 18 residues. CDR3 protein: CASSHPSAGRPSSYEQYF.

The V and J genes are TRBV20-1 and TRBJ1-5; TCRdb proposes TRBD1, but this gene call is untestable without DNA. CDR3 length equals 14 residues. CDR1 DFQATT and CDR2 SNEGSKA come from the germline V gene (reference sequence). The CDR3: CSALRANSNQPQHF.

The rearrangement links TRBV29-1 to TRBJ2-2. Germline-derived CDR1 and CDR2 are SQVTM and ANQGSEA. The CDR3 sequence is 13 residues long. The CDR3 sequence: CSVEGINPGELFF.

The chain employs TRBV7-2 and TRBJ2-1; TCRdb picks TRBD1, but there is no DNA to check that call. This CDR3 region has 14 residues. Germline-derived CDR1 and CDR2 are SGHTA and FQGNSA. The CDR3 loop reads CASSLGDIRNEQFF.

The J gene is TRBJ1-5, the V gene TRBV15; lacking DNA, the TRBD1 call made by TCRdb goes unchecked. The CDR3 has 17 amino acids. Germline loops: CDR1 LNHNV, CDR2 YYDKDF (reference sequence). CDR3 region: CATNSAPDSPSNQPQHF.

The V and J genes are TRBV28 and TRBJ2-3; there is no DNA to check the TCRdb D call of TRBD1. Germline loops: CDR1 MDHEN, CDR2 SYDVKM. CDR3 length: 13 residues. The CDR3 reads CARRDRGTDTQYF.

The chain links TRBV12-3 or TRBV12-4 to TRBJ2-7. CDR3 length: 13 amino acids. CDR3: CASSLSISHEQYF.

The V and J genes are TRBV5-3 and TRBJ1-5. TRBV5-3 is an ORF; its function is uncertain. The length of the CDR3 is 16 residues. The CDR3 reads CARSFPTKYSNQPQHF.

The chain joins TRBV10-3 to TRBJ1-4. This CDR3 is 16 amino acids long. Germline V gene sequence: CDR1 ENHRY, CDR2 SYGVKD. The CDR3 loop is CAISERGLDGNEKLFF.